The 3 T cell receptor beta chains presented below share a single source sample, sequenced in a study of blood T cell repertoires in COVID-19 (dated by TCRdb to the early 2020s). The method behind the library was the immunoSEQ multiplex PCR assay. Not all clones reach the TCRdb copy of this immuneACCESS table, which keeps in-frame sequences only. Checked studies attribute under half of the gap to unresolved V genes and leave the rest unexplained. The sample table records nearly 350,000 clones; more than 75% of these occur just once. The top ten clonotypes cover about 6.3% of the sample. The sample was peripheral blood. The receptors stem from a woman in her forties or fifties with COVID-19, enrolled during active disease.

This chain uses TRBV11-2 with TRBJ2-1; 8 positions agree with TRBD1. CDR1 is SGHAT, CDR2 FQNNGV, per germline. The CDR3 runs to 13 residues. J gave up 7 bases and V 3 bases, and 2 bases lay outside the gene matches. DNA for the CDR3: TGTGCCAGCAGCTTTGACAGGGGTAATGAGCAGTTCTTC. Translation gives CASSFDRGNEQFF.

In this sample, this clone turned up once. The chain joins TRBV18 to TRBJ2-7; D may be TRBD1 (6 bases). The CDR3 runs 15 residues. CDR1 is KGHSH, CDR2 LQKENI, per germline. Trimming took 4 bases from V and 1 from J, leaving 14 bases between them. The CDR3 coding sequence is TGTGCCAGCTCACGGGCCCAGGGGTTATCCTACGAGCAGTACTTC. This gives the protein CASSRAQGLSYEQYF.

V is TRBV25-1 and J is TRBJ2-1, with 13 positions matching TRBD2. V lost 5 bases, J lost 8 bases, and 6 bases stayed unmatched. The CDR3 has 15 residues. Germline assignment: CDR1 MGHDK and CDR2 SYGVNS. Here the CDR3 reads CASSKTSGRTYEQFF. The CDR3 DNA sequence: TGTGCCAGCAGTAAGACTAGCGGGAGGACCTATGAGCAGTTCTTC.